A selection of T cell receptor beta chains follows, all from one sample in a study of blood T cell repertoires in COVID-19. Sequencing was performed with immunoSEQ multiplex PCR; in TCRdb, only in-frame clones are kept and a portion is missing. The repertoire holds about 180,000 clones, with approximately 90% as singletons. The sequenced sample was peripheral blood. The receptors come from a woman under 40 with active or convalescent COVID-19. Each CDR3 is given with its conserved first and last residue. Fields, in order: V gene, J gene, clone size, D gene, CDR3 DNA, CDR3 protein. The D gene is left open where the match is weak. Expanded clones are given a class, and other clones once, few, many or no size at all.

TRBV5-1	TRBJ2-1	.	TRBD2	TGCGCCAGCAGCTTATCTAGCGGCAATGAGCAGTTCTTC	CASSLSSGNEQFF
TRBV5-1	TRBJ2-3	.	TRBD2	TGCGCCAGCAGCTTGGCCGGGACTAGTCTGGCCGGGGATACGCAGTATTTT	CASSLAGTSLAGDTQYF
TRBV11-2	TRBJ2-7	once	TRBD1	TGTGCCAGCAGCTTGGCACAGGGGGGCCACGAGCAGTACTTC	CASSLAQGGHEQYF
TRBV9	TRBJ1-1	.	.	TGTGCCAGCAGCGGGGAGGGCAGGGTTAGAGCTTTCTTT	CASSGEGRVRAFF
TRBV7-8	TRBJ1-2	.	.	TGTGCCAGCCATAAAAGCAGGGGACAAGCCGGTACATATGGCTACACCTTC	CASHKSRGQAGTYGYTF
TRBV18	TRBJ2-3	.	TRBD2	TGTGCCAGCTCACCGCCGACTAGCGGGAGAGATACGCAGTATTTT	CASSPPTSGRDTQYF
TRBV12-3/TRBV12-4	TRBJ1-1	few	.	TGTGCCAGCAGTTTAGCACAGAACACTGAAGCTTTCTTT	CASSLAQNTEAFF
TRBV6-5	TRBJ1-1	.	TRBD1	TGTGCCAGCAGTTACACGGGACAGGGATCGCCAGCTTTCTTT	CASSYTGQGSPAFF
TRBV18	TRBJ2-7	.	TRBD1	TGTGCCAGCTCACACTGGGACAGGGGGGTCGAGCAGTACTTC	CASSHWDRGVEQYF
TRBV11-2	TRBJ1-2	.	TRBD1	TGTGCCAGCAGCTTAGATTTATTCCCCTTTCAGGGGGATGGCTACACCTTC	CASSLDLFPFQGDGYTF
TRBV29-1	TRBJ2-5	.	TRBD2	TGCAGCGTTGCCCCGGGACTAGCGGGGGGGAAAGAGACCCAGTACTTC	CSVAPGLAGGKETQYF
TRBV3-1/TRBV3-2	TRBJ1-1	.	.	TGTGCCAGCAGCCAAGGGTTCGCAGGGCAGAGTGAAGCTTTCTTT	CASSQGFAGQSEAFF
TRBV24-1	TRBJ2-3	.	.	TGTGCCACCAGTTTGGGACAAAGCACAGATACGCAGTATTTT	CATSLGQSTDTQYF
TRBV11-1	TRBJ2-7	once	.	TGTGCCAGCAGCTTACAGAGGCCGTACGAGCAGTACTTC	CASSLQRPYEQYF
TRBV27	TRBJ2-1	.	TRBD1	TGTGCCAGCGGACAGGGTACGATGAATGAGCAGTTCTTC	CASGQGTMNEQFF
TRBV29-1	TRBJ1-1	.	TRBD1	TGCAGCGTTGTTGGGACAGGGGGAACTGAAGCTTTCTTT	CSVVGTGGTEAFF
TRBV2	TRBJ1-2	.	TRBD1	TGTGCCAGCAGTGGGTTTGGGACAGGGCCTAACTATGGCTACACCTTC	CASSGFGTGPNYGYTF
TRBV12-2	TRBJ1-5	.	.	TGTGCAAGCCTAACGTTAGAGGCGTACAATCAGCCCCAGCATTTT	CASLTLEAYNQPQHF
TRBV20-1	TRBJ2-7	.	.	TGCAGTGCTAGTTTCGGGTTGGACGAGCAGTACTTC	CSASFGLDEQYF
TRBV18	TRBJ1-5	.	.	TGTGCCACCAACCATGGCTCCAATCAGCCCCAGCATTTT	CATNHGSNQPQHF
TRBV5-1	TRBJ2-5	.	TRBD2	TGCGCCAGCAGCCGGGGACTAGCGGGAGGTATTGAAGAGACCCAGTACTTC	CASSRGLAGGIEETQYF
TRBV5-1	TRBJ2-5	.	TRBD1	TGCGCCAGCAGCTTGGAGGCTACAGGGGGGAAGACCCAGTACTTC	CASSLEATGGKTQYF
TRBV27	TRBJ2-7	once	.	TGTGCCAGCAGTTTAAGTCCTAAGGGGGACTACGAGCAGTACTTC	CASSLSPKGDYEQYF
TRBV25-1	TRBJ2-3	.	.	TGTGCCAGCAGCGACTACGGTCCTTCAGATACGCAGTATTTT	CASSDYGPSDTQYF
TRBV7-6	TRBJ2-2	.	TRBD2	TGTGCCAGCAGCTCATCTAGCGGGTTTGAGAACACCGGGGAGCTGTTTTTT	CASSSSSGFENTGELFF
TRBV18	TRBJ1-2	.	TRBD1	TGTGCCAGCTCACCTGACAGGGCCAACTATGGCTACACCTTC	CASSPDRANYGYTF
TRBV7-9	TRBJ1-2	.	.	TGTGCCAGCAGCCGGGAATTCTATGGCTACACCTTC	CASSREFYGYTF
TRBV3-1/TRBV3-2	TRBJ1-1	.	.	TGTGCCAGCAGCCAAGGGCAGGGTTTCACTGAAGCTTTCTTT	CASSQGQGFTEAFF
TRBV24-1	TRBJ2-7	once	TRBD1	TGTGCCACCAGTGACCCTAGGACAGGTCTCAACGAGCAGTACTTC	CATSDPRTGLNEQYF
TRBV19	TRBJ2-5	.	TRBD2	TGTGCCAGTAGTATCGCGGGGGTTCGGGAGACCCAGTACTTC	CASSIAGVRETQYF
TRBV10-1	TRBJ1-1	.	.	TGCGCCAGCAGTGTCGGAACAGGGAACACTGAAGCTTTCTTT	CASSVGTGNTEAFF
TRBV10-1	TRBJ1-1	.	.	TGCGCCAGCAGTGATACAGGGATTGTTGGGGGCAACACTGAAGCTTTCTTT	CASSDTGIVGGNTEAFF
TRBV2	TRBJ1-1	.	.	TGTGCCACCTTGGGGGGGGGCACTGAAGCTTTCTTT	CATLGGGTEAFF
TRBV28	TRBJ2-7	.	TRBD2	TGTGCCAGCAGTTCCAGCGGGAGCCCTATCTCCTACGAGCAGTACTTC	CASSSSGSPISYEQYF
TRBV7-2	TRBJ2-7	.	.	TGTGCCAGCAGCCCTAGTTTAGCCTACGAGCAGTACTTC	CASSPSLAYEQYF